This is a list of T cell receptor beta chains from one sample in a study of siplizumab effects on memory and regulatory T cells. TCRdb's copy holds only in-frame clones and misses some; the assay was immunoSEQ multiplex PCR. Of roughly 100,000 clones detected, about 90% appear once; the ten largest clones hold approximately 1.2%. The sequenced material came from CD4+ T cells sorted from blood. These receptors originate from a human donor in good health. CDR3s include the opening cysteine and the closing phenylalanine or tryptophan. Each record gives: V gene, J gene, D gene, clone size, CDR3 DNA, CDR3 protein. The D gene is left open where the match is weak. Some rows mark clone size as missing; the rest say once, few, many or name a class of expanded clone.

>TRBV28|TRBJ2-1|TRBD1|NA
TGTGCCAGCAGTGCAGGGACAGGGATCTACAATGAGCAGTTCTTC
CASSAGTGIYNEQFF
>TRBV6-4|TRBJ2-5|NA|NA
TGTGCCAGCAGTGACCCGGGGGAGACCCAGTACTTC
CASSDPGETQYF
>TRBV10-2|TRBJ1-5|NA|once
TGCGCCAGCAGGAGGGCGGGGAGGGGTCAGCCCCAGCATTTT
CASRRAGRGQPQHF
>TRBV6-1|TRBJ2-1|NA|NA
TGTGCCAGCAGTCTAGGTGGTGAGCAGTTCTTC
CASSLGGEQFF
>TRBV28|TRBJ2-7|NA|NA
TGTGCCAGCAGTAGACCCCGCGGCTACGAGCAGTACTTC
CASSRPRGYEQYF
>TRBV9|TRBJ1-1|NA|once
TGTGCCAGCAGCGCCTCCCGGGTAGGCACTGAAGCTTTCTTT
CASSASRVGTEAFF
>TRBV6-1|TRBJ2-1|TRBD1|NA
TGTGCCAGCAGATCAGCCGGGACAGGAAACAATGAGCAGTTCTTC
CASRSAGTGNNEQFF
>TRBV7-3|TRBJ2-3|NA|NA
TGTGCCAGCAGCTCAGGGTGGAGCTCGCGTACGCAGTATTTT
CASSSGWSSRTQYF
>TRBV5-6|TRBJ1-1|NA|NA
TGTGCCAGCAGTCCAGCCCCGAGGCTTACACGGGCTTTCGGAGGTTTCTTT
CASSPAPRLTRAFGGFF
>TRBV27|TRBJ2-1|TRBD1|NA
TGTGCCAGCAGTTTATCACAGGGGGAGGCCTACAATGAGCAGTTCTTC
CASSLSQGEAYNEQFF
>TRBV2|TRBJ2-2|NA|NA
TGTGCCACCAGAGGGGGGTCGAACACCGGGGAGCTGTTTTTT
CATRGGSNTGELFF
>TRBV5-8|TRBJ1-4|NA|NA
TGTGCCAGCAGCTTGTTCGCGGTATTGGATGAAAAACTGTTTTTT
CASSLFAVLDEKLFF
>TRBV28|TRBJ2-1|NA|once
TGTGCCACCAGGGGGGCGGGAGTCTTGAATGAGCAGTTCTTC
CATRGAGVLNEQFF
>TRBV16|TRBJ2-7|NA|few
TGTGCCAGCAGCCAATCAAATCCAGGGGTGCACGAGCAGTACTTC
CASSQSNPGVHEQYF
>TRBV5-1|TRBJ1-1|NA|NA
TGCGCCAGCAGCCCCCGGGAGCCATTGTTTCTGAGCACTGAAGCTTTCTTT
CASSPREPLFLSTEAFF
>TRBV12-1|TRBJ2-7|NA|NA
TGTGCCAGCAGGAACACCGTTACCTACGAGCAGTACTTC
CASRNTVTYEQYF
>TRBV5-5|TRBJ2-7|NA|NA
TGTGCCAGCAGCCCCGACCCAACTAGGGGCGGTTTCGAGCAGTACTTC
CASSPDPTRGGFEQYF
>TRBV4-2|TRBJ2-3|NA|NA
TGTGCCAGCAGCCAAGACTGGTTTTCGGATACGCAGTATTTT
CASSQDWFSDTQYF
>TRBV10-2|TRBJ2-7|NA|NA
TGCGCCAGCAGTAAAGAGGGCCCCCTCCACGAGCAGTACTTC
CASSKEGPLHEQYF
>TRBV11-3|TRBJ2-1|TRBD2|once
TGTGCCAGCAGCGTTCATTTGGTAGCGGGGAATGAGCAGTTCTTC
CASSVHLVAGNEQFF
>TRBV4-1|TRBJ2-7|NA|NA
TGCGCCAGCAGCCTGGTACCCGGGACGCCCACCGAGCAGTACTTC
CASSLVPGTPTEQYF
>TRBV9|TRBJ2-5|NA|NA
TGTGCCAGCAGCGCACGACTAGGGTTCCAAGAGACCCAGTACTTC
CASSARLGFQETQYF
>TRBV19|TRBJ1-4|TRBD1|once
TGTGCCAGTAGTATCCGACAGGGGAAACTGTTTTTT
CASSIRQGKLFF
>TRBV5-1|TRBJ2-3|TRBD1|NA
TGCGCCAGCCAGAAGACCGGACAGGGGCTAGATACGCAGTATTTT
CASQKTGQGLDTQYF
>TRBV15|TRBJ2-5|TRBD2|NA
TGTGCCACCAGCAGAGCAGAATGGACTAGCGGGCAAGAGACCCAGTACTTC
CATSRAEWTSGQETQYF
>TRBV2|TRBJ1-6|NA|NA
TGTGCCAGCAGTGGGCAGCCCAATTCACCCCTCCACTTT
CASSGQPNSPLHF
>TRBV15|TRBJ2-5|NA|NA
TGTGCCACCAGCAGTAAAAAGATGGACAGAATCCAAGAGACCCAGTACTTC
CATSSKKMDRIQETQYF
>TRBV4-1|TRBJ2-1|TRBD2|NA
TGCGCCAGCAGCCAAACCTTTACTAGCGGGAGCAATGAGCAGTTCTTC
CASSQTFTSGSNEQFF